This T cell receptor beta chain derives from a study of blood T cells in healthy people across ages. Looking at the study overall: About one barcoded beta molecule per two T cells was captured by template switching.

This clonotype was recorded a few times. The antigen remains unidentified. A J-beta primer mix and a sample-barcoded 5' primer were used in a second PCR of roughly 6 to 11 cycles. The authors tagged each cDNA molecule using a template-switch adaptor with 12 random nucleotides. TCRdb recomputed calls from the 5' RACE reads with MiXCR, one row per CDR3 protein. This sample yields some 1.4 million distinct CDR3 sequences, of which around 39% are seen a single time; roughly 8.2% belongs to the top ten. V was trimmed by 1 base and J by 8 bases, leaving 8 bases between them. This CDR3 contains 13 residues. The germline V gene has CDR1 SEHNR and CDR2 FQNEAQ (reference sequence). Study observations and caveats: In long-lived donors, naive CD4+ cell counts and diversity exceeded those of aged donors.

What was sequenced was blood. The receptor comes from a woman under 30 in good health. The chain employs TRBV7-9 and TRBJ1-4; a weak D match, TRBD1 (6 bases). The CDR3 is CASSLGGQEKLFF. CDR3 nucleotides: TGTGCCAGCAGCTTAGGGGGACAAGAAAAACTGTTTTTT.